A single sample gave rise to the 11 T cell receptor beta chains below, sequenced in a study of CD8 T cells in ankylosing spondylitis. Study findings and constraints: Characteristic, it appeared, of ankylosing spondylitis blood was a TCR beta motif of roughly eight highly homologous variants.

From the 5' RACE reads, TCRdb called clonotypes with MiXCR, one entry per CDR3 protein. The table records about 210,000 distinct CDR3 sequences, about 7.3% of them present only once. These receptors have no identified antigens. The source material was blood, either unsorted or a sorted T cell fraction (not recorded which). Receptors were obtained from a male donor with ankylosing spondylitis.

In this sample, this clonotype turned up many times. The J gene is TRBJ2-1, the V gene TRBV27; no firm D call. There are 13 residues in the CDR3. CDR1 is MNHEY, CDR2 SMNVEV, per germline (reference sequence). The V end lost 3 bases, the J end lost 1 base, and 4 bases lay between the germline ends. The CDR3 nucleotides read TGTGCCAGCAGTTTCGGTTCCTACAATGAGCAGTTCTTC. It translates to CASSFGSYNEQFF.

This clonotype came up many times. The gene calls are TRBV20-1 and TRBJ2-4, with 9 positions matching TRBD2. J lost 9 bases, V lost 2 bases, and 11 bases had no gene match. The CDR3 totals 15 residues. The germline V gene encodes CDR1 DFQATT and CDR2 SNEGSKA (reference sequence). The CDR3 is CSARPLAGERGIQYF. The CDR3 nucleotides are TGCAGTGCTAGACCCTTAGCGGGAGAGCGCGGCATTCAGTACTTC.

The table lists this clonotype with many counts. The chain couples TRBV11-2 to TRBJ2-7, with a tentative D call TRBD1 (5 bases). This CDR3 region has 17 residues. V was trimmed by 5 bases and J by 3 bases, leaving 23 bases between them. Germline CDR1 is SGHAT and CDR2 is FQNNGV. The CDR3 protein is CASSPGRGLKGFYEQYF. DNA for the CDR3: TGTGCCAGCAGCCCTGGTAGGGGCCTCAAGGGGTTCTACGAGCAGTACTTC.

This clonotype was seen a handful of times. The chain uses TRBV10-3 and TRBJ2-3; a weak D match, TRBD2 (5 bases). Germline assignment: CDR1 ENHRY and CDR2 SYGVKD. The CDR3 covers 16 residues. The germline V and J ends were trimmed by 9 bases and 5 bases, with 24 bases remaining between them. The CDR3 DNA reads TGTGCCATTCATCCTCAGTTAGCTGGAGCGGTAGATACGCAGTATTTT. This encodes CAIHPQLAGAVDTQYF.

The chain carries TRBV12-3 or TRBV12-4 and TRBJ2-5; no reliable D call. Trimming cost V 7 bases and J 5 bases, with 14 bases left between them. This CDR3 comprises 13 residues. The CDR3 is CASNPPVGETQYF. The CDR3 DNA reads TGTGCCAGCAATCCCCCGGTGGGCGAGACCCAGTACTTC.

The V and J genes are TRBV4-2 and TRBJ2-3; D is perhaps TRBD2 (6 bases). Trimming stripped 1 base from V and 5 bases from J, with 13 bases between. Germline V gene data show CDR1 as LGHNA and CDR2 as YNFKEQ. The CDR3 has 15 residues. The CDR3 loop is CASSQASGVGDTQYF. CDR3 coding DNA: TGTGCCAGCAGCCAAGCTTCGGGAGTGGGAGATACGCAGTATTTT.

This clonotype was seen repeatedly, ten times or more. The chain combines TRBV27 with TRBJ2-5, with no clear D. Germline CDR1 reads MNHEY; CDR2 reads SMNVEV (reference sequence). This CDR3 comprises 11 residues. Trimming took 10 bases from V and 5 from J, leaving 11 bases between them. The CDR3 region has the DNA TGTGCCACCAACCTGGGGGAGACCCAGTACTTC. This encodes CATNLGETQYF.

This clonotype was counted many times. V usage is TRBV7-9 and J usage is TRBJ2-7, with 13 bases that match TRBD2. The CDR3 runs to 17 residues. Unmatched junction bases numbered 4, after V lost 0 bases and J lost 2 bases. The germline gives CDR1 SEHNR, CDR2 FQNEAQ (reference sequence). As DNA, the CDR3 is TGTGCCAGCAGCTTAGCCGTCGGGACTAGCGGGACCTACGAGCAGTACTTC. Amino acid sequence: CASSLAVGTSGTYEQYF.

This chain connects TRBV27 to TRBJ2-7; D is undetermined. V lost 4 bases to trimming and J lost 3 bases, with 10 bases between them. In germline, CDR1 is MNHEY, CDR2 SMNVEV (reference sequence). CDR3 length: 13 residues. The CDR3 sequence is CASSSGTVYEQYF. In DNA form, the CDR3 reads TGTGCCAGCAGTTCTGGTACAGTCTACGAGCAGTACTTC.

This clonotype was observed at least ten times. The CDR3 sequence: CASSLSPSPLHF. DNA for the CDR3: TGTGCCAGCAGCTTGTCCCCTTCACCCCTCCACTTT. The rearrangement uses TRBV7-9 and TRBJ1-6, with D uncertain. This CDR3 contains 12 residues. Per the germline V gene, CDR1 is SEHNR and CDR2 is FQNEAQ (reference sequence). V lost 3 bases and J lost 9, with 6 bases in between.

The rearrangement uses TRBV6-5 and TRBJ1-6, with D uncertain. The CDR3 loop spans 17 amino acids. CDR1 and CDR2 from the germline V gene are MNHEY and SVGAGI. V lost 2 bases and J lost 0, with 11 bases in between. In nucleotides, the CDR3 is TGTGCCAGCAGTTACGAGCGGGCCCACTCCTATAATTCACCCCTCCACTTT. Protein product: CASSYERAHSYNSPLHF.